Listed below are T cell receptor beta chains from one sample, sequenced in a study of breast tumors, draining lymph nodes, adjacent tissues. Each CDR3 protein gets one entry after TCRdb re-called the multiplex PCR reads with MiXCR. This table holds about 200,000 distinct CDR3 sequences, less than 45% found once. The specimen sequenced was axillary lymph node tissue. The receptor set was obtained from a female donor with breast cancer. Some clones in this sample may be carry-over from other donors' samples. Both conserved end residues are part of each CDR3. The order of the fields is J gene, V gene, clone size, CDR3 protein. The listing skips clone size in some rows; elsewhere it reads once, few, many or a size class.

J gene: TRBJ1-1; V gene: TRBV5-1; clone size: .; CDR3 protein: CASSLLGSGNTEAFF
J gene: TRBJ1-6; V gene: TRBV25-1; clone size: once; CDR3 protein: CASQVPRVGSPLHF
J gene: TRBJ2-7; V gene: TRBV5-4; clone size: .; CDR3 protein: CANSFNSYEQYF
J gene: TRBJ1-2; V gene: TRBV19; clone size: .; CDR3 protein: CASSRGPWGYTF
J gene: TRBJ2-7; V gene: TRBV6-5; clone size: many; CDR3 protein: CASSPVGSGSDEQYF
J gene: TRBJ2-1; V gene: TRBV19; clone size: many; CDR3 protein: CASARGSIGEQFF
J gene: TRBJ1-4; V gene: TRBV29-1; clone size: many; CDR3 protein: CGARGQINEKLFF
J gene: TRBJ1-2; V gene: TRBV2; clone size: many; CDR3 protein: CARSGQGSNYGYTF
J gene: TRBJ2-6; V gene: TRBV5-1; clone size: many; CDR3 protein: CASSLALQSSGANVLTF
J gene: TRBJ2-5; V gene: TRBV9; clone size: few; CDR3 protein: CASSVGGGGRETPYF
J gene: TRBJ2-2; V gene: TRBV12-5; clone size: .; CDR3 protein: CASGPTGELFF
J gene: TRBJ2-3; V gene: TRBV29-1; clone size: many; CDR3 protein: CSTCPDRSTDTQYF
J gene: TRBJ2-7; V gene: TRBV7-9; clone size: .; CDR3 protein: CASSSSTEGYF
J gene: TRBJ1-2; V gene: TRBV3-1; clone size: many; CDR3 protein: CASSPGIEPLYGYTF
J gene: TRBJ1-4; V gene: TRBV11-2; clone size: .; CDR3 protein: CASSLGQGARVFF
J gene: TRBJ1-2; V gene: TRBV7-8; clone size: .; CDR3 protein: CASSLVGTGIYGYTF
J gene: TRBJ1-3; V gene: TRBV29-1; clone size: .; CDR3 protein: CSLAGQGYGNTIYF
J gene: TRBJ1-6; V gene: TRBV19; clone size: many; CDR3 protein: CASTSGMNSPLHF
J gene: TRBJ1-5; V gene: TRBV4-2; clone size: .; CDR3 protein: CASSQVSLAGAQETQHF
J gene: TRBJ1-2; V gene: TRBV20-1; clone size: .; CDR3 protein: CSARAGDGSSTF
J gene: TRBJ1-5; V gene: TRBV6-2/TRBV6-3; clone size: few; CDR3 protein: CASSYVSNQPQHF
J gene: TRBJ2-3; V gene: TRBV2; clone size: .; CDR3 protein: CASSTRRGADTQYF
J gene: TRBJ2-5; V gene: TRBV7-2; clone size: .; CDR3 protein: CASGPGLAVGTQYF
J gene: TRBJ1-6; V gene: TRBV29-1; clone size: many; CDR3 protein: CSVLTEYNSPLHF
J gene: TRBJ1-6; V gene: TRBV6-2/TRBV6-3; clone size: many; CDR3 protein: CATERRVGGNSPLHF
J gene: TRBJ1-1; V gene: TRBV6-5; clone size: .; CDR3 protein: CASTSDRAGGGAFF
J gene: TRBJ2-5; V gene: TRBV3-1; clone size: .; CDR3 protein: CASSQVDREGETQYF
J gene: TRBJ2-2; V gene: TRBV2; clone size: .; CDR3 protein: CASSEASNAKTNTGELFF
J gene: TRBJ2-5; V gene: TRBV2; clone size: many; CDR3 protein: CASNGFNRETQYF
J gene: TRBJ2-1; V gene: TRBV24-1; clone size: many; CDR3 protein: CATSGRDGTYNEQFF
J gene: TRBJ2-6; V gene: TRBV12-3/TRBV12-4; clone size: .; CDR3 protein: CASSLVVPGQGAGANVLTF
J gene: TRBJ2-1; V gene: TRBV4-2; clone size: many; CDR3 protein: CASSQPDLRSYNEQFF
J gene: TRBJ2-3; V gene: TRBV6-6; clone size: many; CDR3 protein: CASRNSGSGTDTQYF
J gene: TRBJ1-5; V gene: TRBV7-9; clone size: many; CDR3 protein: CASSLDRSGPQHF
J gene: TRBJ1-2; V gene: TRBV6-1; clone size: many; CDR3 protein: CASTLDSNYGYTF
J gene: TRBJ2-5; V gene: TRBV20-1; clone size: .; CDR3 protein: CSAIRQGVGYQETQYF
J gene: TRBJ2-7; V gene: TRBV29-1; clone size: .; CDR3 protein: CSFPGQGHEQYF
J gene: TRBJ1-2; V gene: TRBV25-1; clone size: .; CDR3 protein: CASSELTGYYGYTF
J gene: TRBJ1-3; V gene: TRBV6-5; clone size: many; CDR3 protein: CASSYFASTDSGNTIYF
J gene: TRBJ2-2; V gene: TRBV29-1; clone size: many; CDR3 protein: CSVGRSGTGANTGELFF
J gene: TRBJ1-3; V gene: TRBV28; clone size: .; CDR3 protein: CASSFRQTGTTIYF
J gene: TRBJ2-1; V gene: TRBV11-2; clone size: .; CDR3 protein: CASSPEGGSAGVQFF
J gene: TRBJ2-5; V gene: TRBV7-2; clone size: .; CDR3 protein: CASSFRLAGGLGETQYF
J gene: TRBJ2-7; V gene: TRBV7-2; clone size: many; CDR3 protein: CASSLAGQGPHEQYF
J gene: TRBJ1-3; V gene: TRBV20-1; clone size: many; CDR3 protein: CSARGRGSGNSGNTIYF
J gene: TRBJ2-3; V gene: TRBV20-1; clone size: many; CDR3 protein: CSALIAGVVDTQYF
J gene: TRBJ2-5; V gene: TRBV20-1; clone size: .; CDR3 protein: CSARKGPDTQETQYF
J gene: TRBJ1-2; V gene: TRBV7-9; clone size: many; CDR3 protein: CASSQARGLDHNYGYTF